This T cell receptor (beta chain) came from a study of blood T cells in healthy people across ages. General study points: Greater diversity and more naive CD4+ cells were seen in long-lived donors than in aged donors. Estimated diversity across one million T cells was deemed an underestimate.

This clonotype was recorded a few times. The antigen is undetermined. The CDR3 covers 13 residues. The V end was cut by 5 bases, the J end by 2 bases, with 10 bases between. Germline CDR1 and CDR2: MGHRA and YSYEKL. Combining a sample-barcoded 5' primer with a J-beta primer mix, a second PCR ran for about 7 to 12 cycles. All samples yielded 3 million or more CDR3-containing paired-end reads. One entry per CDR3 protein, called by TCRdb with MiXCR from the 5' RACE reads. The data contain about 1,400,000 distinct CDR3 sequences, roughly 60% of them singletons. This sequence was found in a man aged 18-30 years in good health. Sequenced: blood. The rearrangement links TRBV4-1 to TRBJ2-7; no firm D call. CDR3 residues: CASSFHSPYEQYF. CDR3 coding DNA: TGCGCCAGCAGCTTCCATAGCCCCTACGAGCAGTACTTC.